This T cell receptor (beta chain) was identified during a study of CD8+ T cells in alopecia areata. Study summary: Tofacitinib exposure lasted 6 to 18 months, followed by 6 months off drug.

CDR3 length: 15 amino acids. From germline, CDR1 is SGHRS and CDR2 YFSETQ. V was clipped by 4 bases and J by 5 bases, with 16 bases between them. RNA extraction was followed by reverse transcription into cDNA, which acted as the sequencing template. This table comes from immunoSEQ multiplex PCR, and its TCRdb copy is limited to in-frame clones, with some not included. Altogether about 200,000 clones are present, around 62% being singletons, with the ten largest covering roughly 0.47%. Whole-study findings and limits: It was lesional scalp, especially alopecia totalis/universalis, that showed higher clonality than normal scalp. Besides other cells, scalp samples also yield sequences of resident alphabeta T cells from normal skin.

This clone was counted a few times. Its antigen remains unknown. The sequenced sample was CD4+ T cells sorted from blood, obtained at week 0. This clonotype originated in a human donor with alopecia areata. V and J are TRBV5-1 and TRBJ2-1, with D hard to call. CDR3 nucleotides: TGCGCCAGCAGCCAGGACGGAGCACCAAACAATGAGCAGTTCTTC. Its protein is CASSQDGAPNNEQFF.